This T cell receptor (beta chain) was recovered during a study of T cell clonotyping in hematopoietic cell transplantation. V was pared by 0 bases and J by 9 bases, with 7 bases of the junction left unmatched. This CDR3 spans 15 amino acids. Germline V gene lookup returns CDR1 GTSNPN and CDR2 SVGIG (reference sequence). The data were produced by immunoSEQ multiplex PCR, yet TCRdb's version contains in-frame clones alone and is incomplete. The sample records under 9,500 clones, roughly 79% being singletons. The starting material was peripheral blood mononuclear cells, obtained 180 days after allogeneic stem cell transplant. The TCR sequence derives from a female patient aged 45-60 years who had an allogeneic stem cell transplant from an unrelated donor, so the T cells may come from the graft donor. Some clones in this sample may be carry-over from other donors' samples. V and J are TRBV30 and TRBJ1-6, with TRBD1 matching over 8 bases. CDR3 nucleotide sequence: TGTGCCTGGAGTGTCAGGGGACAGGAGAGTTCACCCCTCCACTTT. The encoded protein is CAWSVRGQESSPLHF.